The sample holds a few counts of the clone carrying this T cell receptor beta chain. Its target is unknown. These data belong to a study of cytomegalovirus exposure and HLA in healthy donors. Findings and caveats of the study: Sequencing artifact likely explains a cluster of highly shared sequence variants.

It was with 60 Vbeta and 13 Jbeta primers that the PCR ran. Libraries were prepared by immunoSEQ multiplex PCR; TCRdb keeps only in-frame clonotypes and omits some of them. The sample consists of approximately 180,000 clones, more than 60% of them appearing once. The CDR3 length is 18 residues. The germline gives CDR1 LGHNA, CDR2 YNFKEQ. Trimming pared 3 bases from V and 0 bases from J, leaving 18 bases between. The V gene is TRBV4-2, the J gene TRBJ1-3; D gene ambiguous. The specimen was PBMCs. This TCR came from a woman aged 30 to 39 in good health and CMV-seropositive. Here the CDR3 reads CASSQPTGPAVSGNTIYF. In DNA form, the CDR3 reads TGTGCCAGCAGCCAGCCCACGGGTCCAGCGGTCTCTGGAAACACCATATATTTT.